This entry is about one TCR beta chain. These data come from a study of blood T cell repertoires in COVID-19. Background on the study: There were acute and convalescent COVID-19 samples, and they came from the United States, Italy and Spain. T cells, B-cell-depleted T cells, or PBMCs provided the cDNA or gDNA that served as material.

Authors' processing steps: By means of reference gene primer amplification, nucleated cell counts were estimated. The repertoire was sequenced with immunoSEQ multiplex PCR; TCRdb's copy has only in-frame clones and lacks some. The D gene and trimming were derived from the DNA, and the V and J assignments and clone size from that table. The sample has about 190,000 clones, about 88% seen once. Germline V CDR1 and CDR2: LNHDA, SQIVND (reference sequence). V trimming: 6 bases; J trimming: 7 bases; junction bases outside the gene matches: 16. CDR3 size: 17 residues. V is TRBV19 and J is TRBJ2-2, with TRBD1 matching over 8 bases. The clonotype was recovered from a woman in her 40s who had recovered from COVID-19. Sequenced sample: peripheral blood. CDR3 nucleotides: TGTGCCAGTAGCTCAGGGGGCAAAAAATTGAAGGGCGGGGAGCTGTTTTTT. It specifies CASSSGGKKLKGGELFF.